This T cell receptor (beta chain) was captured by sequencing in a study of T cell repertoires in cytomegalovirus infection. Turning to the study itself: Signatures in public TCR beta sequences pointed to both CMV infection and matching HLA type. The study's findings and limits: Frequencies of public TCR beta families were cumulated, and this identified carriers of CMV plus the relevant HLA.

Using its own MiXCR run on the reads, TCRdb lists one record per CDR3 protein. Here the sample spans 200,000 or so distinct CDR3 sequences, 30% to 45% being singletons. There are many counts of this clonotype. Its antigen remains unidentified. V lost 1 base and J lost 1, with 7 bases in between. This CDR3 has 14 residues. The germline CDR1 and CDR2 sequences are SGHVS and FQNEAQ. The chain links TRBV7-8 to TRBJ1-1; D remains unclear. The specimen was CD8+ T cells from cultured PBMCs, collected from culture after CMV antigen stimulation. The receptor's source is a human donor in good health (CMV status not recorded). Some clones in this sample may be carry-over from other donors' samples. CDR3 in amino acids: CASSLDRGNTEAFF. The CDR3, as DNA: TGTGCCAGCAGCTTAGATCGCGGGAACACTGAAGCTTTCTTT.